Listed below are T cell receptor beta chains from one sample, sequenced in a study of blood T cell repertoires in COVID-19. Using immunoSEQ multiplex PCR, the repertoire was profiled, and TCRdb retains in-frame clones only, with some absent. The table lists 30,000 to 50,000 clones, 85% to 90% of them singletons. Sequences were obtained from peripheral blood. These receptors originate from a middle-aged man with active or convalescent COVID-19. The CDR3 runs from the conserved cysteine through the conserved F or W.

TRBJ1-5 | TRBV28 | CASSQPGQGHQPQHF
TRBJ2-5 | TRBV28 | CASSPSAGVETQYF
TRBJ2-3 | TRBV5-1 | CASSLEQVTDTQYF
TRBJ1-6 | TRBV6-6 | CASDRDSYNSPLHF
TRBJ2-1 | TRBV7-3 | CASSLAGISYNEQFF
TRBJ2-6 | TRBV9 | CASRGGAGANVLTF
TRBJ1-4 | TRBV6-5 | CASLPGQNEKLFF
TRBJ2-7 | TRBV5-1 | CASSFYPSESYRSSYEQYF
TRBJ1-2 | TRBV19 | CASSMGAKSYTF
TRBJ2-1 | TRBV28 | CASNHREGGYNEQFF
TRBJ2-1 | TRBV2 | CASSRPTSRQFF
TRBJ1-6 | TRBV6-5 | CASSQTGVVSPLHF
TRBJ1-2 | TRBV9 | CASSQGALSYGYTF
TRBJ2-1 | TRBV28 | CASLQETSYNEQFF
TRBJ2-1 | TRBV7-7 | CASSTGLAGVNEQFF
TRBJ1-2 | TRBV5-8 | CASTKDRFGYGYTF
TRBJ1-2 | TRBV25-1 | CASSEFPDRGRYGYTF
TRBJ2-1 | TRBV28 | CASSSPGLAGGRLSSYNEQFF
TRBJ2-1 | TRBV11-2 | CASSLGGSGVYNEQFF
TRBJ2-1 | TRBV7-2 | CASSLVGGSLDEQFF
TRBJ1-1 | TRBV3-1/TRBV3-2 | CASSHGTVNTEAFF
TRBJ1-1 | TRBV9 | CASSVVTGNTEAFF
TRBJ2-3 | TRBV5-1 | CASSPRQGPDTQYF
TRBJ1-5 | TRBV12-3/TRBV12-4 | CASSSRVAQPQHF
TRBJ2-5 | TRBV7-6 | CASNRGPQETQYF
TRBJ2-5 | TRBV18 | CASSPPMDSQETQYF
TRBJ1-3 | TRBV15 | CATSRGDISGNTIYF
TRBJ1-1 | TRBV7-9 | CASALTGLFTEAFF
TRBJ1-2 | TRBV6-5 | CASRKDRQHHGYTF
TRBJ2-1 | TRBV19 | CASSRIAGSYNEQFF
TRBJ2-7 | TRBV18 | CASSRSQGQGRNEQYF
TRBJ1-1 | TRBV5-1 | CASSIEVNTEAFF
TRBJ1-2 | TRBV24-1 | CATSDPGQGGGYGYTF
TRBJ2-1 | TRBV29-1 | CSSRTVPSGGSPNNEQFF
TRBJ1-1 | TRBV25-1 | CASSTRGGVDTEAFF
TRBJ2-1 | TRBV6-2/TRBV6-3 | CASSSHTGLAGSIYNEQFF
TRBJ2-7 | TRBV5-8 | CASSWGLAGGEYF
TRBJ2-7 | TRBV9 | CARRAGAGTGGYEQYF
TRBJ1-6 | TRBV5-1 | CASSMGQDNSPLHF
TRBJ1-1 | TRBV6-1 | CASSDPLREAFF
TRBJ1-2 | TRBV3-1/TRBV3-2 | CASRHRGGYGYTF